This entry concerns a single TCR beta chain. This clone has just one count. This clone's antigen is unknown. Per-base qualities were not stored, and no clone one base away is much larger. The CDR3 contains 15 residues, cysteine and phenylalanine counted. Only the CDR3 DNA stays, 45 bases, in frame from base 1. V is clipped by 11 bases and J by 2 bases, and the sequence between their germline boundaries is 19 bases long. From a lookup of the germline V gene, CDR1 and CDR2 are SGHTA and FQGTGA. This specimen belongs to a study of T cell responses to AZD1222 COVID-19 vaccine (dated by TCRdb to the early 2020s). Background for the entire study: TCR sequencing covered more than 230 trial participants: 200 to 220 given two doses of AZD1222 and 26 given two doses of MenACWY control vaccine. Trial participants were enrolled into age subgroups of 18-55, 56-69 and 70-plus years, which contained about 150, 28 and 57 TCR-sequenced participants, respectively. On the study overall, not on this receptor specifically: After two AZD1222 doses, spike-specific TCR breadth and depth were significantly higher than at day 0 and than in MenACWY recipients. Nearly half of unique spike-specific TCRs reportedly recognized epitopes outside regions mutated in the B.1.351 and B.1.1.7 variants. Because no day 14 peak-response samples were available, repertoires were characterized only after the peak T cell response. The 56-69-year group was small, and its depth increase did not reach significance, likely because of low power. Conclusions about previously exposed vaccinees are limited, since just five to seven AZD1222 recipients were seropositive for SARS-CoV-2 at baseline. Most participants were white British and females outnumbered males, and the authors suggested that clonal diversity may have been underestimated. CD4 TCRs associated with the vaccine covered the entire spike protein, and the dominant responses were in regions 160-218 and 743-854.

The CDR3 regions of human TCRbeta chains were analyzed by immunosequencing. In the paper's pipeline: Repertoire TCRs were matched against a reference library of SARS-CoV-2-specific TCRs generated with the MIRA antigen-specificity platform. Breadth was defined as the fraction of unique TCRs that were SARS-CoV-2-associated, and depth was defined as the fraction of total T cells that were SARS-CoV-2-associated. Each spike-specific TCR was assigned to its reactive spike region and to a CD4 or CD8 class using the MIRA data. Log10-transformed breadth and depth values were compared by one-way ANOVA with Sidak's multiple comparisons tests. This is the immuneACCESS table as TCRdb keeps it, with only in-frame sequences that have V and J called. A part of the clones is gone; compared with another copy, unresolved V genes explain less than half, and the rest is unexplained. V, J and clone size were drawn from that table, and D and trimming were deduced from the DNA. The sample yields 70,000 to 95,000 clones; more than 80% were counted once. Together, the top ten hold roughly 2.4% of the sample.

This sample's time point label indicates: about 28 days (+/-7) after the second vaccine dose. AZD1222 recipients given second doses at about 4 weeks or at about 12 weeks were pooled, since spike-specific TCR depth and breadth were not found to differ between the two schedules. The vaccinee samples were drawn from two UK trials, COV001 and COV002, one of which was a single-blind randomized controlled phase 2/3 trial testing AZD1222 (ChAdOx1 nCoV-19) in healthy adults. For TCRbeta chain sequencing, PBMC samples from trial participants were taken at day 0 and at day 28 after the second dose. The chain was built from TRBV7-3 and TRBJ1-5; the D gene is perhaps TRBD1, from 6 matching bases. Sequenced here: peripheral blood, sampled 28 days after the second AZD1222 dose. The clonotype comes from an adult who received the AZD1222 COVID-19 vaccine. The CDR3 region reads CAPTQLNRGNQPQHF. The DNA sequence follows: TGTGCCCCTACCCAGCTAAACAGGGGCAATCAGCCCCAGCATTTT.